This T cell receptor (beta chain) came from a study of CD4 T cells in relation to SARS-CoV-2 and coronaviruses. Study summary: TCR beta CDR3s were sequenced after 10-day antigen culture of PBMCs. Overall study findings and caveats: Around 60% of donors had memory CD4+ clonotypes crossrecognizing SARS-CoV-2 and common cold coronavirus spike.

Assay used: immunoSEQ multiplex PCR; TCRdb lists only in-frame clones, some missing. The profile shows about 23,000 clones, about 84% of them singletons. The unexposed donors gave CD4+ T cells in about 2010-2019, prior to COVID-19. After nine to ten days of culture, CD4+ T cells were isolated. Cells permitting, SARS-CoV-2 S/N and four cold-coronavirus spikes were tested on unexposed-donor CD4+ T cells. Fresh IL-2 medium replaced half the medium on days 3 and 7. Comment on this clone: Its specificity is not known.

The V gene lost 1 base and the J gene lost 1 base, with 9 bases spanning the gap. The CDR3 is 14 residues long. Germline CDR1 reads SGHRS; CDR2 reads YFSETQ. The J gene is TRBJ2-7, the V gene TRBV5-1; D unresolved. The sample comprised CD4+ T cells from PBMCs, cultured in vitro. This sequence was found in a human donor in good health. The CDR3 spells CASSLWQSSYEQYF. The CDR3 DNA sequence: TGCGCCAGCAGCTTGTGGCAGAGTTCCTACGAGCAGTACTTC.